The present TCR beta chain was sequenced within a study of T cell responses to AZD1222 COVID-19 vaccine. This clone showed up just once. No antigen is known for it. Trimming at V came to 7 bases and at J to 0 bases, leaving 2 bases not matched to a gene. The length of the CDR3 is 13 residues. CDR1 and CDR2 (germline): LNHDA, SQIVND (reference sequence). Produced via immunoSEQ multiplex PCR; TCRdb's table is partial and in-frame only. This sample has some 110,000 clones; around 83% occur once, and the top ten carry 4.4%. Study results and caveats: Clonal diversity was possibly underestimated, and the donors were mostly white British, with more females. There were vaccine-associated CD4 TCRs across spike, dominant at 160-218 and 743-854.

The receptor was isolated from an adult who received the AZD1222 COVID-19 vaccine. The input for sequencing was peripheral blood, taken 28 days after the second AZD1222 dose. This chain uses TRBV19 with TRBJ1-1, with TRBD1 matching over 7 bases. CDR3 in DNA: TGTGCCAGTATGGGACAGCTGAACACTGAAGCTTTCTTT. Translation gives CASMGQLNTEAFF. The variable domain in full, completed from reference TRBV19 and TRBJ1-1, reads DGGITQSPKYLFRKEGQNVTLSCEQNLNHDAMYWYRQDPGQGLRLIYYSQIVNDFQKGDIAEGYSVSREKKESFPLTVTSAQKNPTAFYLCASMGQLNTEAFFGQGTRLTVV.